The clone carrying this T cell receptor beta chain was seen a handful of times. What it recognizes is unknown. Germline lookup yields CDR1 SGHDN and CDR2 FVKESK. The V end lost 4 bases, the J end lost 4 bases, and 16 bases lay between the germline ends. This CDR3 has 15 residues. This entry is derived from a study of beta chain features in type 1 diabetes. Study background: Healthy donors, compared against patients, showed similar age, gender and cell yields. Study outcomes and limitations: For type 1 diabetes patients, VDJ junctions showed fewer insertions and more deletions. Moderate but significant shortening of TCRB CDR3s was recorded in all four CD4+ subsets from Type 1 diabetes patients. Whatever favoring of shorter templates PCR might show would apply equally to patients and controls. TCRB rearrangement may or may not be influenced by HLA type; here this remained unresolved.

Reverse transcription of all isolated RNA meant that expressed TCRB transcripts were sequenced. Libraries were prepared by immunoSEQ multiplex PCR; TCRdb keeps only in-frame clonotypes and omits some of them. The sample holds nearly 350,000 clones; about a tenth are singletons and the top ten take over 0.95%. The rearrangement links TRBV14 to TRBJ1-2, with D tentatively TRBD1 (5 bases). The sample comprised central memory CD4+ T cells from blood. This TCR was recovered from a man aged 25 to 40 with type 1 diabetes. The CDR3 nucleotides are TGTGCCAGCAGCCGCTCGACGGGGGGAGCCTATGGCTACACCTTC. As protein: CASSRSTGGAYGYTF.